These 3 T cell receptor beta chains were all obtained from the same sample, sequenced in a study of human T cells and chemical hapten exposure. Time point: pre-sensitization, week 0. Treatment described: therapeutic diphenylcyclopropenone sensitization with weekly scalp DPC. TCRdb analysed the RACE reads with MiXCR anew, one entry per CDR3 protein. This repertoire shows some 330,000 distinct CDR3 sequences, around 5.5% found once; its top ten account for over 7%. The sequences come from whole blood, collected in connection with sensitization to the hapten diphenylcyclopropenone (DPC). The receptor source for this set is a woman between 18 and 30 years old with alopecia areata. Some clones in this sample may be carry-over from other donors' samples.

The sample holds many counts of this clonotype. This rearrangement joins TRBV12-3 or TRBV12-4 to TRBJ2-3; 11 positions agree with TRBD2. The CDR3 consists of 17 residues. V shed 5 bases and J 1 base; nucleotides not matched to a gene: 8. The CDR3 DNA follows: TGTGCCAGCAGTCCTCCCCCGGGACTAGCGGGCACAGATACGCAGTATTTT. As protein: CASSPPPGLAGTDTQYF.

The V and J genes are TRBV20-1 and TRBJ1-5; perhaps TRBD1 as D (6 bases). The CDR3 is 15 residues long. Per the germline V gene, CDR1 is DFQATT and CDR2 is SNEGSKA (reference sequence). V was clipped by 5 bases and J by 4 bases, with 18 bases between them. CDR3 bases: TGCAGTGCTGCCCCGTCAGGGGTAGGTAATCAGCCCCAGCATTTT. Its protein product is CSAAPSGVGNQPQHF.

This chain connects TRBV7-8 to TRBJ1-5; tentative D call: TRBD1 (6 bases). CDR1 and CDR2 (germline): SGHVS, FQNEAQ. V gave up 5 bases and J gave up 0 bases, with 8 bases separating them. The CDR3 contains 14 residues. CDR3 nucleotide sequence: TGTGCCAGCAGCCGGGGACATAGCAATCAGCCCCAGCATTTT. Its translation: CASSRGHSNQPQHF.